The sequence of this TCR beta chain was determined in a study of read filtering for tumor transcriptome and immune sequencing. About the research overall: By R-ISS, stages I, II and III held about 8, 15 and 7 patients. Whole-transcriptome libraries were prepared after DNase treatment.

At the time of active disease, bone marrow was collected from every patient. From roughly 390 ng of RNA, a library with molecular barcoded alpha/delta and beta/gamma adaptors was made. TCRdb independently ran MiXCR on the reads; one entry per CDR3 protein. The sample consists of about 130,000 distinct CDR3 sequences, 10% to 15% of them appearing once. The sequencing input was a population of CD138-negative cells sorted from bone marrow. The clonotype was recovered from a donor aged 40 or older with multiple myeloma.

The CDR3 coding sequence is TGTGCCATTTCGAGAGCGGGGGGGCCCGACAATGAGCAGTTCTTC. It specifies CAISRAGGPDNEQFF. The chain combines TRBV15 with TRBJ2-1; 10 bases match TRBD2. The CDR3 length is 15 residues. The V gene's germline CDR1 is LNHNV and CDR2 YYDKDF (reference sequence). J lost 5 bases, V lost 10 bases, and 11 bases had no gene match.